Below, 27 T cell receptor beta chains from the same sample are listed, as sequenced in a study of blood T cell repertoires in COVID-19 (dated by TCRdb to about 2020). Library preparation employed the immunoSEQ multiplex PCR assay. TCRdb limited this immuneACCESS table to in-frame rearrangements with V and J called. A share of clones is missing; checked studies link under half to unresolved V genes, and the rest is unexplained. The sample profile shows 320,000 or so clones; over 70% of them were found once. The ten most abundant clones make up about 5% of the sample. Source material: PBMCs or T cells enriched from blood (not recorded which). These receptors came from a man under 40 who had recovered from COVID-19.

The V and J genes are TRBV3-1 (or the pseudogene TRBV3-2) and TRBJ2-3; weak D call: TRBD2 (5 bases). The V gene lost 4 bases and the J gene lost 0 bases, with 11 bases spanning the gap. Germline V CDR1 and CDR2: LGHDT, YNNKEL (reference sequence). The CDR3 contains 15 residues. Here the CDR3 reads CASSPGVFSTDTQYF. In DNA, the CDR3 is TGTGCCAGCAGCCCCGGGGTTTTTAGCACAGATACGCAGTATTTT.

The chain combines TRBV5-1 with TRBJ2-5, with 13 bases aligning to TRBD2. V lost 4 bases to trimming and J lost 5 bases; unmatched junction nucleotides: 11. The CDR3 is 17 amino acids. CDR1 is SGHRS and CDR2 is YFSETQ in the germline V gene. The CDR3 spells CASSQTTSGGKRETQYF. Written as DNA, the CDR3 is TGCGCCAGCAGCCAGACGACTAGCGGGGGGAAACGGGAGACCCAGTACTTC.

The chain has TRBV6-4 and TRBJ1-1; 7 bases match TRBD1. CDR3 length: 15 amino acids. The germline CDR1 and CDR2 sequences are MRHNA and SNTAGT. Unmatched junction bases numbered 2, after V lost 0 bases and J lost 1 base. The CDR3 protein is CASSDSGTANTEAFF. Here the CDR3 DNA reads TGTGCCAGCAGTGACTCCGGGACAGCGAACACTGAAGCTTTCTTT.

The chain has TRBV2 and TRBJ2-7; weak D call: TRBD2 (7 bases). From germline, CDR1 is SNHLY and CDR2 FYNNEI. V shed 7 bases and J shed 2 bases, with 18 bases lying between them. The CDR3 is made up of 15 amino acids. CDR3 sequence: CASTLRGGRAYEQYF. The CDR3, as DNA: TGTGCCAGCACATTGAGGGGGGGGAGGGCCTACGAGCAGTACTTC.

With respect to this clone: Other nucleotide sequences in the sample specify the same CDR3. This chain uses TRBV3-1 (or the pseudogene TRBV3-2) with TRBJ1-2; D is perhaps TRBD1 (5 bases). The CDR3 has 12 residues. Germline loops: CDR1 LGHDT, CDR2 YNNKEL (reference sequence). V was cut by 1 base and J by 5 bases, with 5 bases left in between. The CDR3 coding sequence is TGTGCCAGCAGCCAAGCAGGGTATGGCTACACCTTC. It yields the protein CASSQAGYGYTF.

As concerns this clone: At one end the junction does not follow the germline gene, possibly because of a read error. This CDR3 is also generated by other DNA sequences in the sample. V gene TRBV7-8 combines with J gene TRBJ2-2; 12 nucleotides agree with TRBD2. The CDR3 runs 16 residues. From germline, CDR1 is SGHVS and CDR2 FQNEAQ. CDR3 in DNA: TGTGCCAGCAGCTTAGGGACTAGCGGGGCTACCGGGGAACTGTTTTTT. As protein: CASSLGTSGATGELFF. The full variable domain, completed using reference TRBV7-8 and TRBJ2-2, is GAGVSQSPRYKVAKRGQDVALRCDPISGHVSLFWYQQALGQGPEFLTYFQNEAQLDKSGLPSDRFFAERPEGSVSTLKIQRTQQEDSAVYLCASSLGTSGATGELFFGEGSRLTVL.

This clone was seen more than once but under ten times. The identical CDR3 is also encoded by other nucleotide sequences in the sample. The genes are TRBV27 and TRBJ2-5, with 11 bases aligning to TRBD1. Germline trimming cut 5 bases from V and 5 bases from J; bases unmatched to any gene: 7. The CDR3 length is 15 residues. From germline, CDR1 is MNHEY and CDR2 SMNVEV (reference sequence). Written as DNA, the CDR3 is TGTGCCAGCAGTCCCGGGACAGGGGGTGCGGAGACCCAGTACTTC. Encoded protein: CASSPGTGGAETQYF.

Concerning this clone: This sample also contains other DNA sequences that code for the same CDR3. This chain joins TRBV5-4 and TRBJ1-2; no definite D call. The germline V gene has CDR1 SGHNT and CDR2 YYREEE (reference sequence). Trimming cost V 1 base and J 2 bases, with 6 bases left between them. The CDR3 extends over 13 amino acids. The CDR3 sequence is CASSLRENYGYTF. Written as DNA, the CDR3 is TGTGCCAGCAGCTTGCGGGAGAACTATGGCTACACCTTC.

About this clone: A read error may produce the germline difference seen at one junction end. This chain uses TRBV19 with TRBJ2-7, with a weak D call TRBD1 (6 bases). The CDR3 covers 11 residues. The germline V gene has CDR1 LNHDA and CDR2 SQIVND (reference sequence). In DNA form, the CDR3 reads TGTGCCAGTAGTACCAGGACAGAGCTCCACTTC. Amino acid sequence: CASSTRTELHF.

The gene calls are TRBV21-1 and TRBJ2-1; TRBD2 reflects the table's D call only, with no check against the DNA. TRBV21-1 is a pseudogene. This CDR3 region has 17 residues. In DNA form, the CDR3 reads TGTGCCAGCAGCATGGCGCAGGCGGGTGTCCCTCACAATGAGCAGTTCTTC. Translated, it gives CASSMAQAGVPHNEQFF.

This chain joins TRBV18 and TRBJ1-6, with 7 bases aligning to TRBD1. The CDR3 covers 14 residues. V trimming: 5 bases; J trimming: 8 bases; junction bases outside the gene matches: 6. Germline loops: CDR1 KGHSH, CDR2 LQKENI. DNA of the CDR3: TGTGCCAGCTCATCCGACAGGGTTTATTCACCCCTCCACTTT. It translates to CASSSDRVYSPLHF.

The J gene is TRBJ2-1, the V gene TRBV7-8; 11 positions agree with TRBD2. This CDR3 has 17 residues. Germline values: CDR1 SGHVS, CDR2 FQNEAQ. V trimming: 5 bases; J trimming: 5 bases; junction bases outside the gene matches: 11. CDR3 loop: CASSNVGTSGTDNEQFF. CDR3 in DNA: TGTGCCAGCAGCAACGTCGGGACTAGCGGAACGGACAATGAGCAGTTCTTC.

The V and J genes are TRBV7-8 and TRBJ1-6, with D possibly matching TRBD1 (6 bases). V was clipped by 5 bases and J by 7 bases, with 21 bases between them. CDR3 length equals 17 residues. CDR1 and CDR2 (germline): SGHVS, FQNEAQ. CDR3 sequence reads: CASSPPRGGRDNSPLHF. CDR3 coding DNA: TGTGCCAGCAGCCCCCCTAGGGGGGGGCGGGACAATTCACCCCTCCACTTT.

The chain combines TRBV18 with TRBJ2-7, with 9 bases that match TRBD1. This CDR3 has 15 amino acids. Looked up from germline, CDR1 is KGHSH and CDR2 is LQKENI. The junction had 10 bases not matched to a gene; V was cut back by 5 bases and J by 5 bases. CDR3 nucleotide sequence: TGTGCCAGCTCATTTTCCGGGACAGGGTCGGACGAGCAGTACTTC. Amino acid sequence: CASSFSGTGSDEQYF.

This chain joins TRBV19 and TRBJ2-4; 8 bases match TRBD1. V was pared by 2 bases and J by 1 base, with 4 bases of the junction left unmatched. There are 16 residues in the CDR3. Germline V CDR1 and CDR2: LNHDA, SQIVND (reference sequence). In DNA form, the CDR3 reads TGTGCCAGTAGTATAAGGACAGGGTTTGCCAAAAACATTCAGTACTTC. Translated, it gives CASSIRTGFAKNIQYF.

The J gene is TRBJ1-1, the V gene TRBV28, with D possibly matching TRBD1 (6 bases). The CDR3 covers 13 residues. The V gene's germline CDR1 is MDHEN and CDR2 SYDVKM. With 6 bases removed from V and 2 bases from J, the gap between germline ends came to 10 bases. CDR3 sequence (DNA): TGTGCCAGCAGCCGGGACACCAACACTGAAGCTTTCTTT. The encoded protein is CASSRDTNTEAFF.

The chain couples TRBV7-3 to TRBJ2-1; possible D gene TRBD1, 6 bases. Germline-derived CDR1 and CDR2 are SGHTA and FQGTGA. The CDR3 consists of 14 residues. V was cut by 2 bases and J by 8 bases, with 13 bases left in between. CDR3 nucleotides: TGTGCCAGCAGCTTAGTTAACAGGGCTGATGAGCAGTTCTTC. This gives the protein CASSLVNRADEQFF.

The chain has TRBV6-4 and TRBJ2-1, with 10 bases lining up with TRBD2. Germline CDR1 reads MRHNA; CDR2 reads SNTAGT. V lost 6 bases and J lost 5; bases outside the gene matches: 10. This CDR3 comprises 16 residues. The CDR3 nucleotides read TGTGCCAGCAGCTACACTAGCGGGGTTGGGAACAATGAGCAGTTCTTC. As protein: CASSYTSGVGNNEQFF.

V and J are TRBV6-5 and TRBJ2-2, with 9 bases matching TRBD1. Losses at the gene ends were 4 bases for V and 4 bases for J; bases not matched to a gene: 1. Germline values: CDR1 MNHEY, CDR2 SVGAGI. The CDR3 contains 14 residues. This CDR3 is CASSWTGVTGELFF. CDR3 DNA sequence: TGTGCCAGCAGTTGGACAGGGGTCACCGGGGAGCTGTTTTTT.

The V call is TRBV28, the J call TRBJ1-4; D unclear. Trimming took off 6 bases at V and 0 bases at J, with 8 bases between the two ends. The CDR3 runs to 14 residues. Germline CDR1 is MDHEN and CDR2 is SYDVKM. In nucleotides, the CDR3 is TGTGCCAGCAGAGACACTGCAACTAATGAAAAACTGTTTTTT. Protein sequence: CASRDTATNEKLFF.

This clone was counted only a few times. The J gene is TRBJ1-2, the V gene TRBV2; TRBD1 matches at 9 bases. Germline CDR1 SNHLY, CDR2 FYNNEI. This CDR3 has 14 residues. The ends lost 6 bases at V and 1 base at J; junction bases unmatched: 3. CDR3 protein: CASRHRGLNYGYTF. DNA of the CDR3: TGTGCCAGCAGGCACAGGGGGCTTAACTATGGCTACACCTTC.

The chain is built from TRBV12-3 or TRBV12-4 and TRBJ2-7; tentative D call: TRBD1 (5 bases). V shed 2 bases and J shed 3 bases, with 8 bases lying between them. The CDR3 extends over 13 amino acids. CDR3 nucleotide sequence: TGTGCCAGCAGTTTAAGGGGATTCTACGAGCAGTACTTC. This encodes CASSLRGFYEQYF.

CDR3 amino acids: CASSYPLSEAFF. As DNA, the CDR3 is TGTGCCAGCAGTTACCCCCTTTCTGAAGCTTTCTTT. The gene calls are TRBV6-5 and TRBJ1-1; D is unclear. The CDR3 runs 12 residues. Trimming left V 2 bases short and J 6 bases short, with 7 bases between. Per the germline V gene, CDR1 is MNHEY and CDR2 is SVGAGI.

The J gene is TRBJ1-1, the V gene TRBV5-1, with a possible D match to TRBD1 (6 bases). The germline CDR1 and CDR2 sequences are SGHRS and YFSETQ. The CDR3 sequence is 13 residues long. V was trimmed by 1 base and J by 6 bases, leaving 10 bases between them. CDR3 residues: CASSLIQGAEAFF. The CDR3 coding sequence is TGCGCCAGCAGCTTGATACAGGGAGCTGAAGCTTTCTTT.

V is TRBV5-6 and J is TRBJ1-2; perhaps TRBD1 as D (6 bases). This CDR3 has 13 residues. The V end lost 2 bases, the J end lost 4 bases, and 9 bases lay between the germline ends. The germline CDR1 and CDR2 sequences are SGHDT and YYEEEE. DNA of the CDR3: TGTGCCAGCAGCTTCTCCAGGGGCTATGGCTACACCTTC. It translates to CASSFSRGYGYTF.

The CDR3 coding sequence is TGTGCCACCTGGGACAGCAAATTCCGATATAATTCACCCCTCCACTTT. Protein product: CATWDSKFRYNSPLHF. The chain joins TRBV15 to TRBJ1-6; 7 nucleotides align to TRBD1. This CDR3 comprises 16 residues. The germline gives CDR1 LNHNV, CDR2 YYDKDF (reference sequence). After removal of 8 bases from V and 4 bases from J, the junction contained 11 bases not matched to a gene. Drawing the rest from reference TRBV15 and TRBJ1-6, the complete variable domain is DAMVIQNPRYQVTQFGKPVTLSCSQTLNHNVMYWYQQKSSQAPKLLFHYYDKDFNNEADTPDNFQSRRPNTSFCFLDIRSPGLGDTAMYLCATWDSKFRYNSPLHFGNGTRLTVT.

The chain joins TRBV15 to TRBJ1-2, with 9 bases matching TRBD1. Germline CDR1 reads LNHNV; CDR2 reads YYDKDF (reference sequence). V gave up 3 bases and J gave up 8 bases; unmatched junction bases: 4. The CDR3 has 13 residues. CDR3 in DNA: TGTGCCACCAGCAGGGGGACAGGGAGCGGCTACACCTTC. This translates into CATSRGTGSGYTF.